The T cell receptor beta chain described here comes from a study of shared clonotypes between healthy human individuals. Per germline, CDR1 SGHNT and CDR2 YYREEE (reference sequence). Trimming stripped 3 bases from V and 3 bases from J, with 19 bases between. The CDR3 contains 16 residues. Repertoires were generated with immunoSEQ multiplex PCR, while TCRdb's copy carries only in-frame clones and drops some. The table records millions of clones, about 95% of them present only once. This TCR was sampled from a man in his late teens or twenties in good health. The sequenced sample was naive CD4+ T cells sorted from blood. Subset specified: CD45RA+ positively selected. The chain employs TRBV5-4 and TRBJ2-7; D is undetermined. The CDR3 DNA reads TGTGCCAGCAGCTCCCGCTATATGAGCCTCGACTACGAGCAGTACTTC. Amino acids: CASSSRYMSLDYEQYF.